A single sample is the source of the 12 T cell receptor beta chains below, sequenced in a study of blood T cell repertoires in COVID-19. Libraries were prepared by immunoSEQ multiplex PCR; TCRdb keeps only in-frame clonotypes and omits some of them. This table holds around 260,000 clones, roughly nine tenths found once. The sequencing sample was made of peripheral blood. Receptors originate from a woman between 40 and 55 years old who had recovered from COVID-19.

The chain combines TRBV7-3 with TRBJ2-1; 9 bases agree with TRBD1. V dropped 4 bases and J dropped 7; count of bases not matched to a gene: 11. Germline CDR1 reads SGHTA; CDR2 reads FQGTGA. The CDR3 is 16 residues long. CDR3 protein: CASSSVGTGRVNEQFF. The CDR3 DNA is TGTGCCAGCAGCTCCGTGGGGACAGGGAGGGTGAATGAGCAGTTCTTC.

This clone came up a few times. The chain combines TRBV7-9 with TRBJ1-2; D is possibly TRBD1 (5 bases). Germline-derived CDR1 and CDR2 are SEHNR and FQNEAQ (reference sequence). CDR3 length: 12 residues. Trimming took 4 bases from V and 8 from J, leaving 11 bases between them. CDR3 in amino acids: CASSSGQGGYTF. The CDR3 coding sequence is TGTGCCAGCAGCTCAGGGCAAGGGGGCTACACCTTC.

In DNA form, the CDR3 reads TGTGCCAGCAGTTACTCAGGGTACGGCTACACCTTC. This gives the protein CASSYSGYGYTF. J is TRBJ1-2 and V is TRBV28, with TRBD1 as a possible D gene (5 bases). Between the trimmed V and J ends, which lost 4 bases and 8 bases, there was a span of 11 bases. Germline V gives CDR1 MDHEN, CDR2 SYDVKM. CDR3 length: 12 residues.

The chain links TRBV5-5 to TRBJ1-2; 10 nucleotides agree with TRBD1. The trim removed 4 bases at V and 8 bases at J, leaving 8 bases unmatched. Germline loops: CDR1 SGHKS, CDR2 YYEKEE (reference sequence). This CDR3 is built from 14 residues. CDR3 loop: CASSGRQGAVGYTF. The DNA of the CDR3 is TGTGCCAGCAGCGGGAGACAGGGGGCGGTCGGCTACACCTTC.

The V call is TRBV7-2, the J call TRBJ2-1; 12 bases match TRBD2. V was clipped by 4 bases and J by 11 bases; unmatched bases: 12. The CDR3 contains 16 residues. CDR1 is SGHTA and CDR2 is FQGNSA in the germline V gene. The CDR3 sequence: CASSYRQPTSGGQQFF. The CDR3 nucleotides read TGTGCCAGCAGCTACCGCCAGCCCACTAGCGGGGGGCAGCAGTTCTTC.

The V and J genes are TRBV6-4 and TRBJ2-1; TRBD1 matches 8 bases. Germline V gene lookup returns CDR1 MRHNA and CDR2 SNTAGT. The length of the CDR3 is 14 residues. J was trimmed by 6 bases and V by 6 bases; bases with no gene match: 7. In DNA form, the CDR3 reads TGTGCCAGCAGCGAATGGACAGGGAGCAATGAGCAGTTCTTC. The encoded protein is CASSEWTGSNEQFF.

The chain recombines TRBV6-1 with TRBJ1-5; D not certain. Deletions cut 0 bases from V and 7 bases from J, with 7 bases between. The CDR3 sequence is 13 residues long. Germline-derived CDR1 and CDR2 are MNHNS and SASEGT. DNA for the CDR3: TGTGCCAGCAGTGAAGCGCGGTGGCAGCCCCAGCATTTT. Amino acid sequence: CASSEARWQPQHF.

The chain recombines TRBV5-6 with TRBJ2-7; 11 bases are shared with TRBD1. The CDR3 is 14 amino acids. The ends lost 0 bases at V and 8 bases at J; junction bases unmatched: 4. Looked up from germline, CDR1 is SGHDT and CDR2 is YYEEEE. CDR3 bases: TGTGCCAGCAGCTTGGGGGACAGGGGGTTCAAGCAGTACTTC. Amino acid sequence: CASSLGDRGFKQYF.

The V gene is TRBV6-5, the J gene TRBJ1-5; 7 bases map to TRBD1. In germline, CDR1 is MNHEY, CDR2 SVGAGI. J was trimmed by 3 bases and V by 7 bases; bases with no gene match: 9. CDR3 size: 15 residues. The CDR3 protein is CASTQTGFYNQPQHF. CDR3 nucleotides: TGTGCCAGCACCCAGACAGGGTTCTACAATCAGCCCCAGCATTTT.

The chain couples TRBV24-1 to TRBJ2-3, with 8 bases identical to TRBD1. V was clipped by 4 bases and J by 2 bases; unmatched bases: 7. Germline assignment: CDR1 KGHDR and CDR2 SFDVKD. This CDR3 comprises 16 residues. CDR3: CATSEDRDYLTDTQYF. The CDR3 coding sequence is TGTGCCACCAGTGAGGACAGGGATTACCTCACAGATACGCAGTATTTT.

The rearrangement joins TRBV5-1 to TRBJ2-7, with D possibly being TRBD1 (6 bases). The CDR3 has 15 residues. Trimming took off 3 bases at V and 3 bases at J, with 16 bases between the two ends. The V gene's germline CDR1 is SGHRS and CDR2 YFSETQ. The CDR3 DNA reads as TGCGCCAGCAGCTCACAGGAAGGGGGTTTCTACGAGCAGTACTTC. Amino acid sequence: CASSSQEGGFYEQYF.

The chain employs TRBV6-5 and TRBJ2-1, with a possible D match to TRBD2 (6 bases). The V and J ends lost 0 bases and 6 bases respectively, with 9 bases between them. Germline CDR1 is MNHEY and CDR2 is SVGAGI. The CDR3 is 14 amino acids. The CDR3: CASSYSYGSNEQFF. The CDR3 DNA sequence: TGTGCCAGCAGTTACTCGTACGGGAGCAATGAGCAGTTCTTC.